The source of this T cell receptor beta chain is a study of T cells in localized non-small cell lung cancer. V was clipped by 3 bases and J by 6 bases, with 13 bases between them. CDR3 length: 14 amino acids. Germline loops: CDR1 MRHNA, CDR2 SNTAGT. Profiling relied on immunoSEQ multiplex PCR, and the TCRdb table lists in-frame clones only, not all of them. The table includes 72,000 or so clones, approximately 84% detected once. The clonotype originates from a female donor of 60 years or more with stage I lung adenocarcinoma. This rearrangement joins TRBV6-4 to TRBJ2-3; tentative D call: TRBD1 (6 bases). The material was peripheral blood, obtained before any cancer treatment. The CDR3 nucleotides read TGTGCCAGCAGTGAGCAGGGGTACCTGGATACGCAGTATTTT. Translation gives CASSEQGYLDTQYF.